The sequence of this TCR beta chain was determined in a study of T cell responses to AZD1222 COVID-19 vaccine. Using immunoSEQ multiplex PCR, the repertoire was profiled, and TCRdb retains in-frame clones only, with some absent. Counted here are some 150,000 clones, 88% occurring once; the ten biggest clones make up roughly 5.2%. Germline V gives CDR1 LNHDA, CDR2 SQIVND (reference sequence). CDR3 length equals 13 residues. Trimming shortened V by 4 bases and J by 3 bases, and 7 bases separated the two germline ends. Worth noting for this clone: Its specificity is not known.

Whole-study results and caveats: At baseline, seropositivity was found in only a handful of AZD1222 recipients. Repertoires were collected only later (after the peak T cell response had occurred). Two AZD1222 administrations were followed by greater Spike-specific TCR breadth and depth. The reported proportion of spike-specific TCRs targeting unmutated variant regions was nearly half.

The rearrangement links TRBV19 to TRBJ1-5, with D hard to call. This clonotype originated in an adult who received the MenACWY meningococcal vaccine as a control. The source material was peripheral blood, sampled 28 days after the second dose of the MenACWY control vaccine. CDR3 in DNA: TGTGCCAGTAGTACCGGGTACAATCAGCCCCAGCATTTT. Protein product: CASSTGYNQPQHF.